Given below is one T cell receptor beta chain in context. This receptor's antigen is unknown. The record has no base qualities; no much larger clone is one base away. CDR1 and CDR2 are read off the germline V gene as LGHNA and YSLEER. V sheds 0 bases and J sheds 3 bases, leaving 10 bases between their ends. The CDR3 starts with the cysteine, ends with the phenylalanine, and has 15 residues. Only CDR3 DNA is held: 45 bases, read in frame from base 1. This sample is part of a study of shared clonotypes between healthy human individuals (TCRdb year 2020). For context, the study as a whole: The cohort included three men and two women between 18 and 49 years of age. To estimate repertoire size and how much clonotype sharing occurs between individuals, the study deeply sequenced the blood TCR repertoires of 4 to 6 healthy adults. Each donor's leukapheresis produced roughly between roughly 0.85 and 10 billion PBMCs. To increase sequencing depth and limit assay-specific biases, TCR repertoire library preparation and sequencing were carried out by different laboratories using diverse techniques. Beyond this particular receptor, the publication reports: Because the study included a small number of donors, the genetic and exposure-history diversity represented was limited. Based on pairwise subsampling, the degree of clonotype sharing among donors was expected to be affected by sequencing depth. Sampling was restricted to blood, and TCR repertoires in tissues likely differ from the TCR repertoires found in blood.

Using the deep immunoSEQ assay, multiplex PCR amplified TCR CDR3 regions from genomic DNA. Extracted genomic DNA from each cell subset was distributed evenly across all wells of several immunoSEQ 96-well plates, and each plate was treated as a replicate. Each replicate PCR for unsorted PBMC received roughly 290 ng genomic DNA, equal to tens of thousands of T cell genomes. Ten immunoSEQ deep assay plates were used to sequence unsorted PBMC genomic DNA. The purified libraries were quantified using a Qubit 3.0 fluorometer, sized with a Bioanalyzer 2100, and then quantified again using the KAPA Library Quantification kit. Every immunoSEQ 96-well plate was sequenced on a dedicated single-read 150-cycle Illumina NextSeq 550 flow cell. Under the source paper's analysis protocol: Because the immunoSEQ output held only junctional sequences and lacked quality scores, the filtering could not match the filtering applied to full-length reads. Sequences were annotated with PyIR, a Python wrapper for IgBLAST v1.9, and V/J genes and CDR3 were assigned using IMGT germline references. Any read was removed if the V/J assignment was weak (E-value above 1e-6), the CDR3 was missing, or the read contained stop codons, out-of-frame junctions, or ambiguous translated residues. V3J clonotypes were defined by identical inferred V gene, J gene, and CDR3 amino acid sequence. To compute the percentage overlap between repertoires, the number of shared unique clonotypes was divided by the size of the smaller repertoire. RTK rarefaction, the Chao1 estimator, and Recon v2.1 estimates of unobserved clonotypes were used to assess repertoire richness. This immuneACCESS table, as held by TCRdb, lists in-frame sequences with V and J called but not all clones. Of the missing ones, under half trace to an unresolved V gene in checked studies; the others have no known cause. V and J calls and clone size come straight from that table; D and trimming were deduced from the DNA. For this sample there are about half a million clones; approximately 78% appear just once. The ten largest clones represent around 11% of the sample.

Donors were healthy HIV-negative adults with no recently reported acute infections or vaccinations. Every donor was a Caucasian adult residing in Nashville, Tennessee, USA. For unsorted samples, roughly 91 million PBMCs were counted, and genomic DNA was extracted using the QIAamp DNA Blood Mini kit. Blood was obtained by leukapheresis, after which PBMCs were separated by Ficoll-Histopaque density gradient centrifugation and cryopreserved in liquid nitrogen vapor phase. This receptor was obtained from a woman between 35 and 50 years old in good health. Some clones in this sample may be carry-over from other donors' samples. The rearranged chain carries TRBV4-3 and TRBJ2-3; no confident D gene assignment can be made. Material: PBMCs. The CDR3 region has the sequence CASSQDWSRTDTQYF. At the DNA level, the sequence is TGCGCCAGCAGCCAAGATTGGAGCAGGACAGATACGCAGTATTTT.